This entry lists 14 T cell receptor beta chains sequenced from one sample in a study of neoadjuvant anti-PD-1 for oral cavity cancer (dated by TCRdb to the early 2020s). Libraries were constructed by the immunoSEQ multiplex PCR assay. As stored in TCRdb, this immuneACCESS dataset retains in-frame rearrangements with V and J assigned. A fraction of the clones does not appear; measured against another copy, unresolved V genes explain less than half of the discrepancy, and the remainder lacks a known reason. The sample profile shows about 9,800 clones; under 75% of them were found once. The ten largest clones represent roughly 4.5% of the sample. The sample's time point label is to be understood as: after neoadjuvant nivolumab, at surgical resection. The sample consisted of PBMCs, taken after nivolumab (anti-PD-1) treatment. These receptors were taken from a person between 40 and 85 years old with oral cavity squamous cell carcinoma.

This clone occurred a few times. The genes are TRBV2 and TRBJ1-1; 7 nucleotides match TRBD1. The CDR3 is 13 residues long. V lost 4 bases and J lost 8; bases outside the gene matches: 7. CDR1 is SNHLY and CDR2 is FYNNEI in the germline V gene. CDR3 loop: CASSVLAGGEAFF. For the CDR3, the DNA is TGTGCCAGCAGTGTTTTGGCAGGGGGGGAAGCTTTCTTT.

The chain has TRBV5-1 and TRBJ1-1, with 7 bases identical to TRBD1. Per the germline V gene, CDR1 is SGHRS and CDR2 is YFSETQ. The J segment lost 3 bases and the V segment lost 4 bases, leaving 9 bases of the junction unmatched. There are 15 residues in the CDR3. The CDR3 DNA is TGCGCCAGCAGCCACAGGGGTACTGAGGACACTGAAGCTTTCTTT. This gives the protein CASSHRGTEDTEAFF.

The chain employs TRBV5-8 and TRBJ2-2; D not certain. The V and J ends lost 0 bases and 2 bases respectively, with 8 bases between them. Per the germline V gene, CDR1 is SGHTS and CDR2 is YDEGEE. The CDR3 is 15 residues long. The DNA for the CDR3 is TGTGCCAGCAGCTTGGGCTACTTAAACACCGGGGAGCTGTTTTTT. It translates to CASSLGYLNTGELFF. Looking up the rest from reference TRBV5-8 and TRBJ2-2 gives the full variable domain: EAGVTQSPTHLIKTRGQQATLRCSPISGHTSVYWYQQALGLGLQFLLWYDEGEERNRGNFPPRFSGRQFPNYSSELNVNALELEDSALYLCASSLGYLNTGELFFGEGSRLTVL.

The chain combines TRBV25-1 with TRBJ1-6; TRBD1 might be the D (5 bases). The CDR3 loop spans 16 amino acids. The germline gives CDR1 MGHDK, CDR2 SYGVNS. Trimming left V 4 bases short and J 0 bases short, with 10 bases between. The CDR3 loop reads CASSGGAGSYNSPLHF. The CDR3 DNA follows: TGTGCCAGCAGTGGTGGGGCGGGCTCCTATAATTCACCCCTCCACTTT.

To note about this clone: The sample contains more than one DNA sequence encoding this CDR3. The V gene is TRBV5-1, the J gene TRBJ2-7, with 12 bases fitting TRBD1. J gave up 7 bases and V 2 bases, and 4 bases lay outside the gene matches. Germline values: CDR1 SGHRS, CDR2 YFSETQ. The CDR3 has 14 residues. The CDR3 DNA is TGCGCCAGCAGCTTCGGGACAGGGGGCGGGGAGCAGTACTTC. It encodes CASSFGTGGGEQYF.

This clone showed up just a few times. The chain joins TRBV27 to TRBJ1-2, with a tentative D call TRBD1 (5 bases). Between the trimmed V and J ends, which lost 3 bases and 7 bases, there was a span of 9 bases. The CDR3 totals 12 residues. Germline V gene data show CDR1 as MNHEY and CDR2 as SMNVEV (reference sequence). The CDR3 here is CASSFRGSGYTF. The CDR3 DNA reads as TGTGCCAGCAGTTTCCGGGGGTCTGGCTACACCTTC.

This clone occurred once. The CDR3 reads CASSLREEEVNLNTGELFF. The CDR3, as DNA: TGCGCCAGCAGCTTGAGGGAGGAGGAGGTGAACTTGAACACCGGGGAGCTGTTTTTT. V and J are TRBV5-1 and TRBJ2-2; possibly TRBD2 for D (6 bases). This CDR3 has 19 amino acids. The V end was cut by 1 base, the J end by 1 base, with 20 bases between. Germline V CDR1 and CDR2: SGHRS, YFSETQ.

J is TRBJ2-1 and V is TRBV7-2; 8 bases line up with TRBD2. There are 18 residues in the CDR3. Per germline, CDR1 SGHTA and CDR2 FQGNSA. V gave up 4 bases and J gave up 2 bases; unmatched junction bases: 13. CDR3 sequence reads: CASSYPRSGRSTYNEQFF. Here the CDR3 DNA reads TGTGCCAGCAGCTACCCTCGAAGCGGGAGAAGTACCTACAATGAGCAGTTCTTC.

The chain is built from TRBV9 and TRBJ2-2; D may be TRBD1 (6 bases). CDR3 length equals 14 residues. Germline CDR1 SGDLS, CDR2 YYNGEE. V lost 4 bases and J 5 bases, leaving 12 bases between the germline ends. Here the CDR3 DNA reads TGTGCCAGCAGCCCCCGACAGGTTACCGGGGAGCTGTTTTTT. It yields the protein CASSPRQVTGELFF.

The rearrangement joins TRBV12-5 to TRBJ1-1, with 7 nucleotides matching TRBD1. The CDR3 runs 18 residues. J lost 1 base, V lost 1 base, and 12 bases had no gene match. Per germline, CDR1 LGHNT and CDR2 FRNRAP. In nucleotides, the CDR3 is TGTGCTAGTGGTTTGGGAGGACAGGCCCTAGGGGAGAACACTGAAGCTTTCTTT. Protein sequence: CASGLGGQALGENTEAFF.

This clone has more than one count but fewer than ten. V is TRBV6-6 and J is TRBJ1-5, with no clear D. V lost 4 bases to trimming and J lost 3 bases, with 10 bases between them. The CDR3 sequence is 14 residues long. The V gene's germline CDR1 is MNHNY and CDR2 SVGAGI (reference sequence). CDR3 sequence: CASSSGVLNQPQHF. DNA of the CDR3: TGTGCCAGCAGTTCCGGGGTTCTCAATCAGCCCCAGCATTTT.

The rearrangement links TRBV9 to TRBJ1-2; 8 bases match TRBD1. Per the germline V gene, CDR1 is SGDLS and CDR2 is YYNGEE. The CDR3 totals 15 residues. V lost 3 bases to trimming and J lost 1 base; unmatched junction nucleotides: 5. Here the CDR3 DNA reads TGTGCCAGCAGCGCTAGGGACAGGTTTAACTATGGCTACACCTTC. It is translated as CASSARDRFNYGYTF.

This clone has a single count. The J gene is TRBJ1-5, the V gene TRBV18; 7 bases match TRBD1. The CDR3 has 15 residues. Germline lookup yields CDR1 KGHSH and CDR2 LQKENI. J lost 3 bases, V lost 2 bases, and 4 bases had no gene match. The CDR3 sequence is CASSPGTAINQPQHF. Here the CDR3 DNA reads TGTGCCAGCTCACCAGGGACAGCAATCAATCAGCCCCAGCATTTT.

This sequence joins TRBV7-8 and TRBJ1-6; the match to TRBD1 covers 7 bases. The V segment lost 5 bases and the J segment 5 bases; nucleotides outside the gene matches: 6. Germline V gives CDR1 SGHVS, CDR2 FQNEAQ. The CDR3 length is 15 residues. The CDR3 spells CASSLLQGNNSPLHF. The CDR3 DNA is TGTGCCAGCAGCCTCCTACAGGGGAATAATTCACCCCTCCACTTT.